A selection of T cell receptor beta chains follows, all from one sample in a study of blood T cell repertoires in COVID-19. Method: immunoSEQ multiplex PCR; TCRdb's copy keeps in-frame clones and lacks some. The sample consists of fewer than 200,000 clones, 75% to 85% of them appearing once. The sequencing sample was made of peripheral blood. The receptors shown here come from a man in his 60s with acute or convalescent COVID-19. Both conserved end residues are trimmed from each CDR3. The order of the fields is V gene, J gene, CDR3 protein.

v_call: TRBV7-9; j_call: TRBJ2-1; cdr3_aa: ASSLKTGNEQF
v_call: TRBV5-4; j_call: TRBJ2-5; cdr3_aa: ASSSNLGERETQY
v_call: TRBV6-2/TRBV6-3; j_call: TRBJ1-1; cdr3_aa: ASSPHGTPHTEAF
v_call: TRBV28; j_call: TRBJ1-1; cdr3_aa: ASSPPGGTANTEAF
v_call: TRBV3-1/TRBV3-2; j_call: TRBJ1-5; cdr3_aa: ASSQDVIGGASNQPQH
v_call: TRBV4-1; j_call: TRBJ1-3; cdr3_aa: ASSLDRVSGNTIY
v_call: TRBV5-1; j_call: TRBJ1-3; cdr3_aa: ASSLRDFSSGNTIY
v_call: TRBV6-6; j_call: TRBJ1-1; cdr3_aa: ASSYRSMNTEAF
v_call: TRBV5-8; j_call: TRBJ1-3; cdr3_aa: ASSGDGYAGNTIY
v_call: TRBV5-1; j_call: TRBJ2-1; cdr3_aa: ASSPTPGESYNEQF
v_call: TRBV11-3; j_call: TRBJ1-4; cdr3_aa: ASSQKTHVGEKLF
v_call: TRBV7-9; j_call: TRBJ2-5; cdr3_aa: ASSPTGQGSETQY
v_call: TRBV5-1; j_call: TRBJ1-2; cdr3_aa: ASSHGAGDLYGYT
v_call: TRBV7-8; j_call: TRBJ1-5; cdr3_aa: ASSLERTGLKDGNSNQPQH
v_call: TRBV7-6; j_call: TRBJ1-2; cdr3_aa: ASSTRQGGNYGYT
v_call: TRBV11-3; j_call: TRBJ2-1; cdr3_aa: ASSLDRGGRGAGEQF
v_call: TRBV2; j_call: TRBJ2-1; cdr3_aa: ASSSESSSYNEQF
v_call: TRBV10-1; j_call: TRBJ1-4; cdr3_aa: ASKVLGKAANEKLF